The next 17 T cell receptor beta chains were all read from a single sample in a study of blood T cell repertoires in COVID-19. Sequenced by immunoSEQ multiplex PCR; TCRdb stores in-frame clones only, minus some. The sample lists 300,000 or so clones, around four fifths occurring once. Sequencing was performed on peripheral blood. These TCRs come from a woman aged 45-65 years with active or convalescent COVID-19.

The count of this clone is one. J is TRBJ2-7 and V is TRBV5-1; TRBD1 agrees at 7 bases. The ends lost 0 bases at V and 0 bases at J; junction bases unmatched: 6. Germline V lookup: CDR1 SGHRS, CDR2 YFSETQ. This CDR3 is 16 amino acids long. The CDR3 bases are TGCGCCAGCAGCTTGGGACAGGGTTCCAGCTCCTACGAGCAGTACTTC. This translates into CASSLGQGSSSYEQYF.

The CDR3 DNA reads as TGTGCCAGCAGCCCCGCCACCGGGCAGGGATATGGCTACACCTTC. This gives the protein CASSPATGQGYGYTF. The rearrangement links TRBV4-2 to TRBJ1-2; possibly TRBD1 for D (5 bases). CDR1 is LGHNA and CDR2 is YNFKEQ in the germline V gene. V shed 4 bases and J shed 5 bases, with 17 bases lying between them. The CDR3 consists of 15 residues.

The chain joins TRBV27 to TRBJ1-2; TRBD1 might be the D (6 bases). The germline CDR1 and CDR2 sequences are MNHEY and SMNVEV (reference sequence). V lost 7 bases and J lost 0, with 15 bases in between. This CDR3 spans 15 amino acids. This CDR3 is CASKIAGATNYGYTF. CDR3 nucleotide sequence: TGTGCCAGCAAGATTGCAGGGGCGACTAACTATGGCTACACCTTC.

The V call is TRBV5-1, the J call TRBJ2-5, with 9 bases lining up with TRBD2. The CDR3 length is 15 residues. Germline CDR1 reads SGHRS; CDR2 reads YFSETQ. V gave up 4 bases and J gave up 5 bases; unmatched junction bases: 9. This CDR3 reads CASSLVSGSTETQYF. Written as DNA, the CDR3 is TGCGCCAGCAGCCTAGTTAGCGGGAGTACGGAGACCCAGTACTTC. The full variable domain, rest sourced from reference TRBV5-1 and TRBJ2-5, is KAGVTQTPRYLIKTRGQQVTLSCSPISGHRSVSWYQQTPGQGLQFLFEYFSETQRNKGNFPGRFSGRQFSNSRSEMNVSTLELGDSALYLCASSLVSGSTETQYFGPGTRLLVL.

This rearrangement joins TRBV20-1 to TRBJ2-1; D remains ambiguous. V lost 1 base and J 9 bases, leaving 7 bases between the germline ends. CDR3 size: 11 residues. Germline CDR1 reads DFQATT; CDR2 reads SNEGSKA (reference sequence). This CDR3 reads CSARGQAEQFF. Here the CDR3 DNA reads TGCAGTGCTAGAGGCCAGGCTGAGCAGTTCTTC.

This CDR3 reads CASSSRASVAGVGEQYF. The CDR3 DNA reads as TGTGCCAGCAGCTCTCGGGCTTCGGTAGCGGGAGTGGGAGAGCAGTACTTC. The V gene is TRBV7-9, the J gene TRBJ2-7; the match to TRBD2 covers 9 bases. Looked up from germline, CDR1 is SEHNR and CDR2 is FQNEAQ (reference sequence). The CDR3 spans 17 residues. Germline trimming cut 4 bases from V and 7 bases from J; bases unmatched to any gene: 17.

The chain has TRBV7-9 and TRBJ2-5; no clear D gene. The CDR3 covers 12 residues. V was pared by 7 bases and J by 4 bases, with 10 bases between. The V gene's germline CDR1 is SEHNR and CDR2 FQNEAQ (reference sequence). The CDR3 DNA reads as TGTGCCAGCACCTCAACTCGAGAGACCCAGTACTTC. Its protein is CASTSTRETQYF.

The CDR3 spells CASSEQGALTEAFF. CDR3 coding DNA: TGTGCCAGCAGTGAACAGGGGGCGCTGACTGAAGCTTTCTTT. The chain couples TRBV2 to TRBJ1-1, with TRBD1 identical over 8 bases. The CDR3 runs to 14 residues. Germline lookup yields CDR1 SNHLY and CDR2 FYNNEI. The V segment lost 2 bases and the J segment 5 bases; nucleotides outside the gene matches: 4.

Only a few counts were recorded for this clone. The chain employs TRBV28 and TRBJ1-2; TRBD1 matches at 7 bases. Germline loops: CDR1 MDHEN, CDR2 SYDVKM. Germline trimming cut 5 bases from V and 4 bases from J; bases unmatched to any gene: 7. The CDR3 contains 14 residues. CDR3 region: CASSPPGQPYGYTF. CDR3 DNA sequence: TGTGCCAGCAGTCCGCCGGGACAGCCCTATGGCTACACCTTC.

The rearrangement links TRBV11-2 to TRBJ1-3, with 10 positions matching TRBD1. Trimming took 0 bases from V and 10 from J; bases not matched to a gene: 6. Germline V gene sequence: CDR1 SGHAT, CDR2 FQNNGV. The CDR3 runs to 15 residues. The DNA of the CDR3 is TGTGCCAGCAGCTTAGATCGGGACAGGGGTACTACCATATATTTT. This translates into CASSLDRDRGTTIYF.

The chain recombines TRBV6-1 with TRBJ1-4; 12 nucleotides line up with TRBD1. J gave up 9 bases and V 3 bases, and 8 bases lay outside the gene matches. CDR3 length equals 16 residues. CDR1 and CDR2 (germline): MNHNS, SASEGT. CDR3 amino acids: CASSESPGQGAQKLFF. The CDR3 nucleotides read TGTGCCAGCAGTGAGTCACCGGGACAGGGGGCCCAAAAACTGTTTTTT.

The V call is TRBV27, the J call TRBJ1-5, with D perhaps matching TRBD1 (5 bases). This CDR3 spans 14 amino acids. V was shortened by 2 bases and J by 7 bases, with 12 bases between the two germline ends. From germline, CDR1 is MNHEY and CDR2 SMNVEV (reference sequence). CDR3 sequence reads: CASSLDGGGQPQHF. CDR3 nucleotide sequence: TGTGCCAGCAGTTTAGACGGGGGAGGCCAGCCCCAGCATTTT.

The chain combines TRBV3-1 (or the pseudogene TRBV3-2) with TRBJ2-5; TRBD2 matches 10 bases. After removal of 3 bases from V and 4 bases from J, the junction contained 5 bases not matched to a gene. CDR1 LGHDT and CDR2 YNNKEL come from the germline V gene (reference sequence). The CDR3 loop spans 15 amino acids. Written as DNA, the CDR3 is TGTGCCAGCAGCCAGGAGGGACTAGCGCGAGAGACCCAGTACTTC. Amino acids: CASSQEGLARETQYF.

Only a few counts were recorded for this clone. This chain links TRBV5-1 with TRBJ1-1, with D unresolved. V dropped 5 bases and J dropped 0 bases, with 11 bases sitting between them. Germline CDR1 is SGHRS and CDR2 is YFSETQ. This CDR3 has 14 amino acids. CDR3 amino acids: CASRGAAMNTEAFF. The DNA of the CDR3 is TGCGCCAGCAGGGGCGCAGCTATGAACACTGAAGCTTTCTTT.

The rearrangement links TRBV18 to TRBJ1-3; no firm D call. Germline values: CDR1 KGHSH, CDR2 LQKENI. Trimming took 2 bases from V and 0 from J, leaving 5 bases between them. The CDR3 runs to 14 residues. The CDR3: CASSPNTSGNTIYF. The CDR3 DNA is TGTGCCAGCTCACCAAACACCTCTGGAAACACCATATATTTT. Combining the CDR3 with reference TRBV18 and TRBJ1-3 gives the whole variable domain NAGVMQNPRHLVRRRGQEARLRCSPMKGHSHVYWYRQLPEEGLKFMVYLQKENIIDESGMPKERFSAEFPKEGPSILRIQQVVRGDSAAYFCASSPNTSGNTIYFGEGSWLTVV.

The J gene is TRBJ1-1, the V gene TRBV19; 8 bases agree with TRBD1. Trimming took 7 bases from V and 0 from J; bases not matched to a gene: 4. CDR3 length equals 14 residues. The germline V gene has CDR1 LNHDA and CDR2 SQIVND (reference sequence). CDR3 nucleotides: TGTGCCAGTACCGGGGACAGGTTGAACACTGAAGCTTTCTTT. It codes for CASTGDRLNTEAFF.

The V call is TRBV7-9, the J call TRBJ1-2; no clear D gene. This CDR3 spans 14 amino acids. Trimming shortened V by 2 bases and J by 6 bases, and 13 bases separated the two germline ends. Per germline, CDR1 SEHNR and CDR2 FQNEAQ (reference sequence). The CDR3 loop reads CASSLINSVHGYTF. CDR3 in DNA: TGTGCCAGCAGCTTAATCAATAGCGTCCATGGCTACACCTTC.